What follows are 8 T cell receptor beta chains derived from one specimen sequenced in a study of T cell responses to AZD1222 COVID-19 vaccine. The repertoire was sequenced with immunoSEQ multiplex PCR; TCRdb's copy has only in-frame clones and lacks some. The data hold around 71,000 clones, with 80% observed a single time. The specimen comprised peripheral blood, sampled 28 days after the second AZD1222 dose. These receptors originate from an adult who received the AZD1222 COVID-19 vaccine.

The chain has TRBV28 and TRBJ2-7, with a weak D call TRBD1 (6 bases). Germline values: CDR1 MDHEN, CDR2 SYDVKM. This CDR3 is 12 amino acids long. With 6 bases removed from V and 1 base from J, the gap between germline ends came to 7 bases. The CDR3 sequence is CASRQGSYEQYF. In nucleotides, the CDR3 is TGTGCCAGCAGACAGGGTTCCTACGAGCAGTACTTC.

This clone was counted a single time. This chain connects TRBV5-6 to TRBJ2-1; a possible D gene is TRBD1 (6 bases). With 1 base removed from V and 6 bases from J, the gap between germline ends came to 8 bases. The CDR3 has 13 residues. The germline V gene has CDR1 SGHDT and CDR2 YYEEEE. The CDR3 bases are TGTGCCAGCAGCTTGTTGGGGGCCAATGAGCAGTTCTTC. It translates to CASSLLGANEQFF.

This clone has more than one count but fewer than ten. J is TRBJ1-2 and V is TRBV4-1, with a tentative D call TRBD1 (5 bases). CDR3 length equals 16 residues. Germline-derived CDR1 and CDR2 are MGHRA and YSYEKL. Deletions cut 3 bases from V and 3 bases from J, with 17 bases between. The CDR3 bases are TGCGCCAGCAGCCATTTCCCAGGGAATAGGGACTATGGCTACACCTTC. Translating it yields CASSHFPGNRDYGYTF.

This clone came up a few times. CDR3 DNA sequence: TGTGCCAGCTCACAGAGGATGGGCAATCAGCCCCAGCATTTT. Encoded protein: CASSQRMGNQPQHF. The chain links TRBV18 to TRBJ1-5; D unresolved. Germline V gives CDR1 KGHSH, CDR2 LQKENI. CDR3 size: 14 residues. V lost 4 bases, J lost 2 bases, and 9 bases lay in between.

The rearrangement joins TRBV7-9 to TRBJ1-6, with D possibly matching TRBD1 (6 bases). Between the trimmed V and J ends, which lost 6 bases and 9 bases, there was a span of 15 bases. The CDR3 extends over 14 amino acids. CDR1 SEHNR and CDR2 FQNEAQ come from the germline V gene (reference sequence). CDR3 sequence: CASRFPGTLSPLHF. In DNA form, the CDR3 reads TGTGCCAGCAGGTTTCCCGGGACACTTTCACCCCTCCACTTT.

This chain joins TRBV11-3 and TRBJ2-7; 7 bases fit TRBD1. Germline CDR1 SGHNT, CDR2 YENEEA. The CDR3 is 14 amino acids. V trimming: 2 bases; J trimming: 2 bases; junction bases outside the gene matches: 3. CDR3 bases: TGTGCCAGCAGCTTACAAGGGACAGCCTACGAGCAGTACTTC. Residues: CASSLQGTAYEQYF.

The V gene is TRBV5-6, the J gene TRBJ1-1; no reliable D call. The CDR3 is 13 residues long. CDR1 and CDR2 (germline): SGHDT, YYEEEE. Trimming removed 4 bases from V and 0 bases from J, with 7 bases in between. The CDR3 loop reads CASSPIVNTEAFF. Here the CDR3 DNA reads TGTGCCAGCAGCCCCATCGTGAACACTGAAGCTTTCTTT.

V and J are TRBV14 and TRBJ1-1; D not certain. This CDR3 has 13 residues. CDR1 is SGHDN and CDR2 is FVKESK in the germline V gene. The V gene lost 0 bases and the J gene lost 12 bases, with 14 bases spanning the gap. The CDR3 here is CASSQDLEGRTFF. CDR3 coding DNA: TGTGCCAGCAGCCAAGACCTTGAAGGGCGGACTTTCTTT. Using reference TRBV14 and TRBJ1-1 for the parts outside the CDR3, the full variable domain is EAGVTQFPSHSVIEKGQTVTLRCDPISGHDNLYWYRRVMGKEIKFLLHFVKESKQDESGMPNNRFLAERTGGTYSTLKVQPAELEDSGVYFCASSQDLEGRTFFGQGTRLTVV.